A single sample is the source of the 9 T cell receptor beta chains below, sequenced in a study of follicular helper T cells after annual influenza vaccination. Time point defined: 2015-2016 season, pre-vaccination. Clones were sequenced by immunoSEQ multiplex PCR, and TCRdb holds only the in-frame ones, with some missing. The sample consists of approximately 6,000 clones, almost 85% of them appearing once. The sample consisted of CXCR5+ CD38- circulating T follicular helper cells from blood, taken on the day of influenza vaccination. Sample subset: circulating Tfh, non-naive CD4+CXCR5+PD-1+ (ICOS+CD38+ or ICOS-CD38-). The receptors derive from an adult who received the influenza vaccine.

The rearrangement uses TRBV28 and TRBJ2-1; TRBD2 matches at 13 bases. Germline CDR1 MDHEN, CDR2 SYDVKM. The CDR3 runs to 14 residues. V was clipped by 5 bases and J by 6 bases; unmatched bases: 1. The CDR3, as DNA: TGTGCCAGCAGTGGACTAGCGGGAGTCAATGAGCAGTTCTTC. The encoded protein is CASSGLAGVNEQFF.

This clone has just a few counts. The chain has TRBV6-4 and TRBJ1-2, with a tentative D call TRBD1 (6 bases). This CDR3 is built from 14 residues. Germline V gene sequence: CDR1 MRHNA, CDR2 SNTAGT. V was shortened by 2 bases and J by 10 bases, with 17 bases between the two germline ends. CDR3 region: CASSDRRSGEAYTF. Written as DNA, the CDR3 is TGTGCCAGCAGTGACCGAAGATCAGGGGAAGCCTACACCTTC.

This sequence joins TRBV28 and TRBJ1-1; D uncertain. The CDR3 has 12 amino acids. V was pared by 6 bases and J by 0 bases, with 5 bases between. The germline gives CDR1 MDHEN, CDR2 SYDVKM. The CDR3, as DNA: TGTGCCAGCAGCCCCCTGAACACTGAAGCTTTCTTT. It yields the protein CASSPLNTEAFF.

This sequence joins TRBV19 and TRBJ1-4; D not resolved. The V and J ends lost 3 bases and 5 bases respectively, with 10 bases between them. Germline-derived CDR1 and CDR2 are LNHDA and SQIVND (reference sequence). CDR3 size: 14 residues. The CDR3 protein is CASSMRGGNEKLFF. As DNA, the CDR3 is TGTGCCAGTAGTATGCGCGGAGGAAATGAAAAACTGTTTTTT.

This chain connects TRBV6-6 to TRBJ2-7; weak D call: TRBD1 (5 bases). The ends were cut back, 2 bases at V and 6 bases at J, with 14 bases in the middle. This CDR3 has 14 amino acids. CDR1 MNHNY and CDR2 SVGAGI come from the germline V gene (reference sequence). CDR3 DNA sequence: TGTGCCAGCAGTTACCGTTTGCAGGGCAGCGAGCAGTACTTC. Translated: CASSYRLQGSEQYF.

The chain carries TRBV28 and TRBJ2-2; the match to TRBD2 covers 9 bases. Looked up from germline, CDR1 is MDHEN and CDR2 is SYDVKM. V lost 6 bases, J lost 7 bases, and 6 bases stayed unmatched. The CDR3 consists of 14 residues. CDR3 sequence (DNA): TGTGCCAGCAGAAGGACTAGCGTCATCGGGGAGCTGTTTTTT. It specifies CASRRTSVIGELFF.

The chain is built from TRBV30 and TRBJ2-5; 12 bases line up with TRBD2. Germline V gene sequence: CDR1 GTSNPN, CDR2 SVGIG (reference sequence). V was clipped by 2 bases and J by 4 bases; unmatched bases: 5. The CDR3 contains 15 residues. CDR3 bases: TGTGCCTGGAGTCTTCTGGGACTAGCGGGAGAGACCCAGTACTTC. It yields the protein CAWSLLGLAGETQYF.

CDR3 sequence: CASSPPAGTQYF. CDR3 in DNA: TGTGCCAGCTCACCACCGGCCGGGACCCAGTACTTC. The genes are TRBV18 and TRBJ2-5; D unclear. CDR1 and CDR2 (germline): KGHSH, LQKENI. Trimming removed 0 bases from V and 7 bases from J, with 6 bases in between. The CDR3 consists of 12 residues.

The V and J genes are TRBV4-3 and TRBJ2-5, with D perhaps matching TRBD1 or TRBD2 (8 bases each). Germline CDR1 LGHNA, CDR2 YSLEER. This CDR3 is 16 amino acids long. Trimming left V 4 bases short and J 1 base short, with 16 bases between. The CDR3 region is CASSPQGGTSQETQYF. The DNA of the CDR3 is TGCGCCAGCAGCCCACAGGGGGGGACTAGCCAAGAGACCCAGTACTTC.